This T cell receptor beta chain originates from a study of CD8 T cells in Susac syndrome (dated by TCRdb to the late 2010s). Turning to the overall study: Among the Susac syndrome patients who were sequenced, clinically active disease was present in 5 or 6 and clinical remission was observed in roughly eight. Repertoire sequencing was used to test whether CD8+ T cell activation and differentiation in Susac syndrome was antigen driven. Susac syndrome patients were therapy-naive, on corticosteroids (some also receiving IVIg), or on IVIg alone at blood withdrawal. What the research found in general, with its limitations: The CD4+ T cell repertoire of patients with Susac syndrome showed no detectable clonal expansion. The number of individuals in the TCR sequencing and HLA analysis was acknowledged as relatively small.

Worth noting for this clonotype: Its antigen is currently not known. Base qualities are not at hand, and no much larger clone is one base apart.

The CDR3 covers 12 residues, taking in both the cysteine and the phenylalanine. Here the CDR3 DNA is all that survives: 36 bases in frame from base 1. V loses 3 bases of germline sequence and J loses 3 bases, and the interval between the two ends is 5 bases. Reading the germline V gene (reference sequence) gives CDR1 SEHNR and CDR2 FQNEAQ. Peripheral blood CD8+ and CD4+ T cells from healthy donors, Susac syndrome patients and multiple sclerosis patients were profiled by high-throughput TCR beta sequencing. The Susac syndrome patients fulfilled recently defined diagnostic criteria for either definite or probable disease. Bulk CD8+ and CD4+ T cells were purified by magnetic negative isolation, while CD8+ TEMRA cells were enriched using FACS. Blood was collected in EDTA tubes and processed within 24 hours, with PBMCs isolated through density gradient centrifugation. PBMCs intended for TCR sequencing were frozen in liquid nitrogen and were later thawed in a 37 degrees C water bath. A purity of at least 90% was achieved for sorted or isolated CD4+, CD8+ and CD8+ TEMRA cells.

RNA was extracted using the RNeasy kit, and about 0.5 to 1 ug of the RNA was reverse transcribed with random hexamers. TCR beta CDR3 regions were amplified with the immunoSEQ multiplex PCR assay covering 54 Vbeta and 13 Jbeta segments. To correct PCR amplification bias, a synthetic template baseline was used for both primer optimization and computational correction. Concerning the study's data processing: Reads were assigned to V, D and J genes according to IMGT and analyzed in immunoSEQ Analyzer, with only productive sequences retained. Clonality was computed as one minus Shannon entropy normalized by log2 of the number of productive unique sequences. For each patient and control, public and private clones were evaluated among the 100 most prevalent clones. A clone was defined as Susac-specific if it was absent from the healthy and MS cohorts, from around 960 published viral clones and from other ImmuneACCESS disease sequences. TCRdb reprocessed the public reads (quality trimming at Q25 with fastp, clone calling with MiXCR) and kept in-frame beta chains. When rows share a CDR3 protein, they turn into one entry using the most common DNA and genes. The V and J calls come from TCRdb's annotation, not from the publication. The sample includes some 200,000 distinct CDR3 sequences, with over 75% observed a single time. Around 0.079% of the sample is taken by the ten largest.

This sequence originates from a human donor with Susac syndrome. The V and J genes are TRBV7-9 and TRBJ1-2, with no confidently assigned D gene. Specimen: CD4+ T cells from PBMCs. CDR3 region: CASSFSDYGYTF. Read as DNA, the sequence is TGTGCCAGCAGCTTCTCTGACTATGGCTACACCTTC.